This TCR beta chain derives from a study of blood T cell repertoires in COVID-19. Participants' reported clinical history set cohort assignment. A PCR-confirmed or clinician-diagnosed COVID-19 case had contacted exposed participants within 2 weeks of entry. In the study's own analysis: Amplification of reference gene primers was used by the study to estimate nucleated cell counts. TCRdb's table, derived via immunoSEQ multiplex PCR, lists solely in-frame clones and lacks some. V and J calls and clone size are as listed in that table; D and trimming were resolved from the DNA. The repertoire holds 120,000 to 150,000 clones, with approximately 86% as singletons. CDR1 DFQATT and CDR2 SNEGSKA come from the germline V gene (reference sequence). This CDR3 comprises 15 residues. The V and J ends lost 3 bases and 7 bases, in that order; junction bases with no gene match: 8. The sample holds a few counts of this clone.

This sequence originates from a woman aged 40-49 years who had been exposed to COVID-19. Sequenced material: PBMCs or T cells enriched from blood (not recorded which). The rearrangement joins TRBV20-1 to TRBJ2-2, with 10 bases identical to TRBD2. CDR3 nucleotide sequence: TGCAGTGCTAGTGCCAGCGGGAGGGCCTTCGGGGAGCTGTTTTTT. Translation gives CSASASGRAFGELFF.